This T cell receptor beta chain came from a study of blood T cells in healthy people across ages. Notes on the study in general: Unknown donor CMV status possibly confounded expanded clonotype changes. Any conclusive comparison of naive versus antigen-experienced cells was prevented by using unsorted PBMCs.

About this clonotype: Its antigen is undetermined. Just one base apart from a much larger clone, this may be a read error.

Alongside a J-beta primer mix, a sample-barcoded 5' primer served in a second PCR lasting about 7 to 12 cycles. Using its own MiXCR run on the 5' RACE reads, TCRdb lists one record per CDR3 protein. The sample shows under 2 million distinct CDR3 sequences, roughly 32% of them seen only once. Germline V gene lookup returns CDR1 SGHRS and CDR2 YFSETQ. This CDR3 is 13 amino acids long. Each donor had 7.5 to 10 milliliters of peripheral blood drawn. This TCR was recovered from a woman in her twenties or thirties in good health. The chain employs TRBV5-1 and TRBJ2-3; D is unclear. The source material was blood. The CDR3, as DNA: TGCACCAGCAGCTTGGACCGCACAGATACGCAGTATTTT. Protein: CTSSLDRTDTQYF.